Listed here is a single TCR beta chain. This clone was detected only a few times. This receptor's antigen is unknown. No base-level quality is on record; no much larger clone is a single base apart. The sample belongs to a study of IL-17A CD8 T cells in psoriatic arthritis synovium. For the study in its entirety: The goal of the study was to define the phenotype, molecular profile and function of synovial IL-17A+CD8+ T cells in psoriatic arthritis pathogenesis. General study outcomes and caveats: Morisita overlap indices above 0.8 were seen in a couple of patients because many Tc17 clones were shared with the synovial Tc1 population. Cells came from synovial fluid rather than synovial tissue, since no psoriatic arthritis synovial tissue samples were available. Although some individual clones took up over 4% of the repertoire, most synovial CD8+ subsets stayed polyclonal. In psoriatic arthritis, TCRbeta sequencing revealed that synovial Tc17 cells were polyclonal (median clonality 0.08). Only a few patients were covered by TCR sequencing, and this limited sample size was acknowledged by the authors.

CD3+ T cells, isolated magnetically, got 1.5 hours of stimulation with PMA and ionomycin and were then labeled using IL-17A and IFNgamma cytokine secretion assays. Synovial fluid effusions were aspirated from actively inflamed joints of psoriatic arthritis patients. For each patient, synovial fluid served as the source from which three memory CD8+ T cell populations were isolated by sorting: Tc1 cells (IL-17A-IFNgamma+), Tc17 cells (IL-17A+) and the bulk memory fraction, allowing their TCR repertoires to be compared. Psoriatic arthritis patients met the Classification of Psoriatic Arthritis Study Group (CASPAR) criteria. After counterstaining with viability dye plus anti-CD3, CD8, CD14 and CD4 antibodies, the cytokine-secreting cells were sorted on a BD FACSAria. TCRbeta sequencing was performed on sorted synovial fluid CD8+ T cell subsets from a few patients with psoriatic arthritis. Synovial fluid mononuclear cells were isolated using Lymphoprep and were cryopreserved in liquid nitrogen prior to use. Roughly 53% fetal calf serum and approximately 9.4% dimethyl sulfoxide were contained in the cryopreservation medium.

DNA was extracted (Qiagen), and TCRbeta V-D-J rearrangements were subjected to bias-controlled amplification followed by high-throughput sequencing (immunoSEQ; Adaptive Biotech). In the authors' own workflow: Productive sequences were analyzed at sequence level using the immunoSEQ Analyzer platform. Clonality was calculated as 1 minus Pielou's evenness, with values ranging from 0 (highly polyclonal) to 1 (monoclonal). The Morisita index, ranging from 0 (no similarity) to 1 (complete similarity), was used to quantify repertoire overlap between subsets. Sourced from immuneACCESS, this table was stored by TCRdb with only in-frame sequences that have V and J called. A share of the clones is absent; for the studies checked, an unresolved V gene accounts for under half, and the remainder has no known explanation. The DNA was the basis for D and trimming; V, J and clone size are from that table. The sample profile shows nearly 2,000 clones; roughly 70% of them were found once. In total, the top ten clones hold 9% to 15% of the sample.

Here V drops 4 bases and J drops 1 base, and the junction holds 6 bases not matched to any gene. From the cysteine through the phenylalanine, the CDR3 covers 15 amino acids. The retained sequence is limited to the CDR3, 45 bases, with the frame set at the first base. The germline V gene sets CDR1 to MGHRA and CDR2 to YSYEKL. The sequence came from a human donor with psoriatic arthritis. The chain employs TRBV4-1 and TRBJ1-1; 7 bases in the middle match TRBD1. The source material was IL-17A+ (IFN-gamma+/-) memory CD8+ T cells from synovial fluid. Reading the label with the study, this specimen's cell subset or site is: IL-17A+IFNgamma+/- memory CD8+ (Tc17) cells. Here is the DNA: TGCGCCAGCAGCCTAACGACAGGGTCGAACACTGAAGCTTTCTTT. This sequence encodes CASSLTTGSNTEAFF.